This T cell receptor (beta chain) was captured by sequencing in a study of blood T cell repertoires in COVID-19. Overall study context: Both acute and convalescent COVID-19 samples were obtained from the United States, Italy and Spain.

Authors' processing steps: Scientists estimated how many nucleated cells there were by amplifying reference gene primers. Using immunoSEQ multiplex PCR, the repertoire was profiled, and TCRdb retains in-frame clones only, with some absent. That table supplies the V and J calls and clone size; D and trimming were determined from the DNA. This table has some 380,000 clones, approximately 86% appearing once. The germline V gene encodes CDR1 LNHDA and CDR2 SQIVND (reference sequence). The CDR3 is made up of 12 amino acids. Germline trimming cut 6 bases from V and 5 bases from J; bases unmatched to any gene: 3. Residents of about 25 US areas, aged about 18 to 95 years, made up the participants. Clinical histories supplied by participants themselves formed the basis of cohort assignment.

The sample was PBMCs or T cells enriched from blood (not recorded which). V gene TRBV19 combines with J gene TRBJ1-1; 7 bases fit TRBD1. This TCR was recovered from a woman in her thirties or forties with acute COVID-19. The CDR3 DNA reads TGTGCCAGTAGGACAGGGTTAACTGAAGCTTTCTTT. This encodes CASRTGLTEAFF.